Sequencing of this T cell receptor beta chain was carried out in a study of yellow fever vaccine responses in identical twins. Notes on the study in general: Reportedly, the response of twins' T cells to the vaccine seemed partly convergent, partly personalized.

TCRdb passed the RT-PCR reads through MiXCR, listing each CDR3 protein once. The sample lists about 21,000 distinct CDR3 sequences, 60% to 85% occurring once. The CDR3 is made up of 12 amino acids. Germline V gene lookup returns CDR1 MNHEY and CDR2 SVGEGT. Trimming cost V 7 bases and J 0 bases, with 4 bases left between them. As concerns this clonotype: The antigen is undetermined.

The clonotype was recovered from a woman between 18 and 29 years old who received the yellow fever vaccine. The source material was T cells from blood (PBMCs), unsorted or a sorted subset (not recorded which), sampled before or after yellow fever vaccination (not recorded which). The chain recombines TRBV6-2 or TRBV6-3 with TRBJ2-1; D gene unclear. CDR3 sequence: CASIGSYNEQFF. CDR3 nucleotide sequence: TGTGCCAGCATCGGCTCCTACAATGAGCAGTTCTTC.